A single sample is the source of the 8 T cell receptor beta chains below, sequenced in a study of CD8+CD57+ T cells in acquired aplastic anemia. Selection for sequencing was limited to patients who had shown CD8+CD57+ cell expansion by flow cytometry. Profiles of TCR beta VDJ and CDR3 were generated from a genomic DNA template. TCRdb re-derived calls from the reads in MiXCR, one entry per CDR3 protein. The sample consists of under 350,000 distinct CDR3 sequences, 45% to 65% of them appearing once. The sample was sorted CD4+, CD8+, or CD8+CD57+ T cells (not recorded which) from PBMCs. The receptors were gathered from a human donor with aplastic anemia.

Remarks on this clonotype: A much larger clone differs from this one at a single base, so this may be a read error. The chain employs TRBV10-3 and TRBJ2-1; TRBD2 aligns across 7 bases. This CDR3 region has 14 residues. The ends lost 10 bases at V and 9 bases at J; junction bases unmatched: 15. From germline, CDR1 is ENHRY and CDR2 SYGVKD. This chain's CDR3 is CASRGRGVNGEQFF. For the CDR3, the DNA is TGTGCCAGCAGAGGACGGGGGGTTAACGGTGAGCAGTTCTTC.

This clonotype was recorded at least ten times. This chain joins TRBV6-5 and TRBJ2-5, with 8 positions matching TRBD2. The germline V gene has CDR1 MNHEY and CDR2 SVGAGI. There are 18 residues in the CDR3. V shed 0 bases, J shed 2 bases, and the junction held 11 bases outside the gene matches. CDR3 loop: CASSYSVPGGAPQETQYF. Here the CDR3 DNA reads TGTGCCAGCAGTTACTCGGTTCCGGGGGGGGCTCCACAAGAGACCCAGTACTTC.

This clonotype appeared many times. In DNA form, the CDR3 reads TGTGCCAGCTCATTGGGACATCAGCCCCAGCATTTT. Translated: CASSLGHQPQHF. V usage is TRBV18 and J usage is TRBJ1-5; D is perhaps TRBD1 (5 bases). The ends were cut back, 5 bases at V and 5 bases at J, with 7 bases in the middle. This CDR3 is built from 12 residues. Germline V CDR1 and CDR2: KGHSH, LQKENI.

The sample holds a few counts of this clonotype. The gene calls are TRBV29-1 and TRBJ2-3; 9 bases align to TRBD2. The CDR3 runs 15 residues. Germline values: CDR1 SQVTM, CDR2 ANQGSEA. Trimming at V came to 6 bases and at J to 5 bases, leaving 12 bases not matched to a gene. The CDR3 region is CSVTKRGGAEDTQYF. CDR3 coding DNA: TGCAGCGTGACCAAGCGCGGGGGGGCCGAAGATACGCAGTATTTT.

The CDR3 loop is CASSRGRENEQFF. CDR3 sequence (DNA): TGTGCCAGCAGTCGTGGCAGGGAAAATGAGCAGTTCTTC. The rearrangement joins TRBV25-1 to TRBJ2-1; D is possibly TRBD1 (5 bases). The CDR3 covers 13 residues. The germline V gene has CDR1 MGHDK and CDR2 SYGVNS. Between the trimmed V and J ends, which lost 5 bases and 7 bases, there was a span of 12 bases.

This clonotype was counted a few times. The rearrangement links TRBV25-1 to TRBJ2-3; no reliable D call. Germline V lookup: CDR1 MGHDK, CDR2 SYGVNS. The length of the CDR3 is 13 residues. Trimming shortened V by 1 base and J by 9 bases, and 11 bases separated the two germline ends. The CDR3 bases are TGTGCCAGCAGTGAATCGATAGGGAAAACGCAGTATTTT. It translates to CASSESIGKTQYF.

This chain links TRBV19 with TRBJ2-1; D gene uncertain. The V end was cut by 6 bases, the J end by 5 bases, with 11 bases between. The CDR3 runs 13 residues. The germline V gene encodes CDR1 LNHDA and CDR2 SQIVND (reference sequence). Here the CDR3 reads CASRSFLDNEQFF. The CDR3 DNA is TGTGCCAGTAGATCCTTCCTAGACAATGAGCAGTTCTTC.

V gene TRBV29-1 combines with J gene TRBJ2-7; a weak D match, TRBD1 (6 bases). This CDR3 comprises 13 residues. Germline CDR1 is SQVTM and CDR2 is ANQGSEA. V was pared by 3 bases and J by 0 bases, with 9 bases between. CDR3 amino acids: CSVEDSNSYEQYF. In DNA, the CDR3 is TGCAGCGTTGAGGACAGCAACTCCTACGAGCAGTACTTC.